The 14 T cell receptor beta chains presented below share a single source sample, sequenced in a study of blood T cell repertoires in COVID-19. Produced via immunoSEQ multiplex PCR; TCRdb's table is partial and in-frame only. The sample records around 200,000 clones, almost 90% being singletons. Sequenced input: peripheral blood. The receptors originated from a man between 18 and 35 years old with active or convalescent COVID-19.

This chain joins TRBV7-9 and TRBJ2-7, with TRBD1 as a possible D gene (5 bases). The V end lost 7 bases, the J end lost 3 bases, and 19 bases lay between the germline ends. CDR3 length: 15 amino acids. CDR1 and CDR2 from the germline V gene are SEHNR and FQNEAQ (reference sequence). The CDR3 coding sequence is TGTGCCAGCACTGGTAACGACAGAGCCAACTACGAGCAGTACTTC. It translates to CASTGNDRANYEQYF.

The DNA of the CDR3 is TGTGCCAGCAGCTCCGGGGCGGGAGTTCGAGAGACCCAGTACTTC. As protein: CASSSGAGVRETQYF. This chain joins TRBV4-2 and TRBJ2-5; 7 bases match TRBD2. The length of the CDR3 is 15 residues. V lost 5 bases to trimming and J lost 4 bases; unmatched junction nucleotides: 10. The germline gives CDR1 LGHNA, CDR2 YNFKEQ.

This clone was found a few times. The chain recombines TRBV6-5 with TRBJ1-1; TRBD1 matches 8 bases. Germline V gives CDR1 MNHEY, CDR2 SVGAGI. V lost 6 bases, J lost 6 bases, and 9 bases stayed unmatched. The CDR3 spans 14 residues. CDR3 in amino acids: CASRARQGRAEAFF. CDR3 sequence (DNA): TGTGCCAGCAGAGCCCGACAGGGGAGGGCTGAAGCTTTCTTT.

The chain has TRBV5-1 and TRBJ2-1; D is undetermined. Germline V gives CDR1 SGHRS, CDR2 YFSETQ. Between the trimmed V and J ends, which lost 0 bases and 0 bases, there was a span of 10 bases. This CDR3 contains 16 residues. The CDR3 here is CASSLGPESSYNEQFF. DNA for the CDR3: TGCGCCAGCAGCTTGGGCCCGGAGAGCTCCTACAATGAGCAGTTCTTC.

The chain carries TRBV11-2 and TRBJ2-2; D gene unclear. Germline V lookup: CDR1 SGHAT, CDR2 FQNNGV. The ends were cut back, 5 bases at V and 2 bases at J, with 9 bases in the middle. CDR3 length equals 14 residues. The CDR3 loop is CASSISVNTGELFF. CDR3 nucleotides: TGTGCCAGCAGCATATCAGTAAACACCGGGGAGCTGTTTTTT.

The rearrangement uses TRBV4-3 and TRBJ1-2, with TRBD1 matching 10 bases. The length of the CDR3 is 18 residues. The germline V gene has CDR1 LGHNA and CDR2 YSLEER. V shed 2 bases and J 0 bases; nucleotides not matched to a gene: 9. The CDR3 DNA reads as TGCGCCAGCAGCCAACATTTGGGACAGGGGTCATCTAACTATGGCTACACCTTC. Encoded protein: CASSQHLGQGSSNYGYTF.

The chain is built from TRBV2 and TRBJ1-1; D gene uncertain. Germline CDR1 and CDR2: SNHLY and FYNNEI. V was shortened by 6 bases and J by 1 base, with 9 bases between the two germline ends. CDR3 size: 13 residues. CDR3 nucleotides: TGTGCCAGCAGGGCAGACTGGAACACTGAAGCTTTCTTT. This gives the protein CASRADWNTEAFF.

The chain couples TRBV7-2 to TRBJ2-1; D might be TRBD1 (5 bases). Trimming left V 4 bases short and J 4 bases short, with 23 bases between. Germline CDR1 and CDR2: SGHTA and FQGNSA. CDR3 length: 18 residues. The DNA for the CDR3 is TGTGCCAGCAGCTCCAGACCCACGGACACTCCCTTATACAATGAGCAGTTCTTC. Its protein is CASSSRPTDTPLYNEQFF.

This clone was seen a few times. The rearrangement links TRBV6-5 to TRBJ2-6; D gene unclear. Germline V lookup: CDR1 MNHEY, CDR2 SVGAGI. V shed 2 bases and J shed 2 bases, with 4 bases lying between them. The CDR3 extends over 14 amino acids. The CDR3 nucleotides are TGTGCCAGCAGTTACATAGCTGGGGCCAACGTCCTGACTTTC. This codes for CASSYIAGANVLTF.

This clone was observed a single time. The V call is TRBV5-1, the J call TRBJ2-2, with 8 bases lining up with TRBD1. V shed 4 bases, J shed 1 base, and the junction held 6 bases outside the gene matches. CDR1 is SGHRS, CDR2 YFSETQ, per germline. The CDR3 consists of 16 residues. This CDR3 reads CASSRTGTGNTGELFF. DNA for the CDR3: TGCGCCAGCAGCCGAACCGGGACAGGGAACACCGGGGAGCTGTTTTTT. The entire variable domain, with the rest obtained from reference TRBV5-1 and TRBJ2-2, is as follows: KAGVTQTPRYLIKTRGQQVTLSCSPISGHRSVSWYQQTPGQGLQFLFEYFSETQRNKGNFPGRFSGRQFSNSRSEMNVSTLELGDSALYLCASSRTGTGNTGELFFGEGSRLTVL.

This clone was seen a single time. The CDR3 DNA reads as TGTGCCAGCAGACAGCCTGATAAATATAATTCACCCCTCCACTTT. As protein: CASRQPDKYNSPLHF. The chain has TRBV6-5 and TRBJ1-6, with D unclear. V lost 6 bases to trimming and J lost 4 bases, with 13 bases between them. This CDR3 has 15 residues. Germline CDR1 is MNHEY and CDR2 is SVGAGI.

The chain carries TRBV6-1 and TRBJ1-2; TRBD1 matches 7 bases. Germline assignment: CDR1 MNHNS and CDR2 SASEGT. Trimming at V came to 2 bases and at J to 4 bases, leaving 4 bases not matched to a gene. CDR3 length equals 14 residues. Here the CDR3 reads CASSEFRTGYGYTF. CDR3 nucleotide sequence: TGTGCCAGCAGTGAATTCCGGACAGGCTATGGCTACACCTTC.

This chain links TRBV27 with TRBJ1-2; D remains ambiguous. This CDR3 has 13 residues. The V end was cut by 2 bases, the J end by 7 bases, with 11 bases between. Germline V gene sequence: CDR1 MNHEY, CDR2 SMNVEV (reference sequence). The CDR3 here is CASSLDPLSGYTF. The CDR3 DNA sequence: TGTGCCAGCAGTTTAGATCCCCTCAGTGGCTACACCTTC.

This chain joins TRBV19 and TRBJ1-3; D remains unclear. CDR3 length equals 14 residues. V dropped 7 bases and J dropped 3 bases, with 13 bases sitting between them. Per germline, CDR1 LNHDA and CDR2 SQIVND (reference sequence). The CDR3 is CASIAGGFGNTIYF. The CDR3 bases are TGTGCCAGTATCGCCGGAGGTTTTGGAAACACCATATATTTT.